These 22 T cell receptor beta chains share one sample of origin, sequenced in a study of blood T cell repertoires in COVID-19. The repertoire was sequenced with immunoSEQ multiplex PCR; TCRdb's copy has only in-frame clones and lacks some. The sample has over 85,000 clones, approximately 80% seen once. The sequenced sample consisted of peripheral blood. The receptors here all came from a man in his fifties or sixties with active or convalescent COVID-19.

The gene calls are TRBV28 and TRBJ1-1; D call uncertain. The germline V gene encodes CDR1 MDHEN and CDR2 SYDVKM. The CDR3 loop spans 12 amino acids. Trimming took off 3 bases at V and 8 bases at J, with 10 bases between the two ends. CDR3 sequence (DNA): TGTGCCAGCAGTTTGGTATCCAGAGAAGCTTTCTTT. It codes for CASSLVSREAFF. Using reference TRBV28 and TRBJ1-1 for the parts outside the CDR3, the full variable domain is DVKVTQSSRYLVKRTGEKVFLECVQDMDHENMFWYRQDPGLGLRLIYFSYDVKMKEKGDIPEGYSVSREKKERFSLILESASTNQTSMYLCASSLVSREAFFGQGTRLTVV.

This clone was seen more than once but under ten times. The rearrangement uses TRBV27 and TRBJ1-6; D possibly corresponds to TRBD1 (5 bases). V shed 5 bases and J shed 7 bases, with 15 bases lying between them. CDR1 and CDR2 from the germline V gene are MNHEY and SMNVEV (reference sequence). This CDR3 contains 15 residues. The CDR3 DNA follows: TGTGCCAGCAGTCTTCAGGGAAAGGGCAATTCACCCCTCCACTTT. This sequence encodes CASSLQGKGNSPLHF.

The rearrangement uses TRBV24-1 and TRBJ2-7, with no clear D. The CDR3 is made up of 11 amino acids. V lost 4 bases and J lost 2, with 2 bases in between. Germline V gene data show CDR1 as KGHDR and CDR2 as SFDVKD. CDR3 sequence reads: CATSDAYEQYF. Written as DNA, the CDR3 is TGTGCCACCAGTGACGCCTACGAGCAGTACTTC.

The chain joins TRBV28 to TRBJ2-3, with TRBD2 identical over 7 bases. This CDR3 spans 13 amino acids. J gave up 9 bases and V 6 bases, and 9 bases lay outside the gene matches. Germline values: CDR1 MDHEN, CDR2 SYDVKM. In DNA form, the CDR3 reads TGTGCCAGCAGCGGGGAGGGTCAGCAGACGCAGTATTTT. Amino acids: CASSGEGQQTQYF.

In its sample, this clone was seen once. This chain connects TRBV4-3 to TRBJ1-2; D call uncertain. This CDR3 is built from 13 residues. The V gene lost 0 bases and the J gene lost 3 bases, with 5 bases spanning the gap. The germline gives CDR1 LGHNA, CDR2 YSLEER. The CDR3 spells CASSQEAHYGYTF. CDR3 nucleotides: TGCGCCAGCAGCCAAGAGGCACACTATGGCTACACCTTC.

The chain uses TRBV19 and TRBJ2-3; D is unclear. The CDR3 sequence is 14 residues long. The ends were cut back, 3 bases at V and 4 bases at J, with 11 bases in the middle. Germline values: CDR1 LNHDA, CDR2 SQIVND (reference sequence). This CDR3 reads CASSIMTASDTQYF. The CDR3 bases are TGTGCCAGTAGTATCATGACTGCTTCAGATACGCAGTATTTT.

J is TRBJ2-2 and V is TRBV25-1; maybe TRBD2 (6 bases). Trimming cost V 8 bases and J 0 bases, with 7 bases left between them. CDR3 length: 13 residues. Per germline, CDR1 MGHDK and CDR2 SYGVNS. The CDR3: CASGGTNTGELFF. Here the CDR3 DNA reads TGTGCCAGCGGCGGGACGAACACCGGGGAGCTGTTTTTT.

This clone was observed a handful of times. The J gene is TRBJ2-1, the V gene TRBV5-8; 9 bases align to TRBD2. Trimming cost V 4 bases and J 13 bases; bases outside gene matches: 6. Germline assignment: CDR1 SGHTS and CDR2 YDEGEE. The CDR3 has 12 amino acids. The CDR3 sequence is CASSRILAGQFF. In DNA, the CDR3 is TGTGCCAGCAGCAGGATTCTAGCGGGACAGTTCTTC.

V is TRBV13 and J is TRBJ2-3; D is uncertain. The CDR3 runs to 16 residues. Germline lookup yields CDR1 PRHDT and CDR2 FYEKMQ (reference sequence). V lost 2 bases and J 1 base, leaving 13 bases between the germline ends. The CDR3 reads CASSLRVWVGTDTQYF. CDR3 nucleotide sequence: TGTGCCAGCAGCTTACGGGTCTGGGTGGGCACAGATACGCAGTATTTT.

V usage is TRBV9 and J usage is TRBJ2-5, with D possibly TRBD2 on 6 matching bases. This CDR3 spans 14 amino acids. V was clipped by 7 bases and J by 1 base, with 14 bases between them. Germline CDR1 is SGDLS and CDR2 is YYNGEE. DNA for the CDR3: TGTGCCAGCGGATTGGGACTGACCCAAGAGACCCAGTACTTC. This encodes CASGLGLTQETQYF. The whole variable domain, remainder taken from reference TRBV9 and TRBJ2-5, is DSGVTQTPKHLITATGQRVTLRCSPRSGDLSVYWYQQSLDQGLQFLIQYYNGEERAKGNILERFSAQQFPDLHSELNLSSLELGDSALYFCASGLGLTQETQYFGPGTRLLVL.

The gene calls are TRBV19 and TRBJ2-3; 8 bases agree with TRBD2. Germline CDR1 and CDR2: LNHDA and SQIVND (reference sequence). The CDR3 is 17 amino acids. The ends lost 1 base at V and 5 bases at J; junction bases unmatched: 11. The CDR3 region is CASSIGLANPGGDTQYF. The CDR3 nucleotides read TGTGCCAGTAGTATAGGACTAGCGAATCCCGGGGGAGATACGCAGTATTTT.

The chain recombines TRBV10-3 with TRBJ1-4; TRBD1 agrees at 9 bases. The germline V gene has CDR1 ENHRY and CDR2 SYGVKD. The CDR3 contains 15 residues. The J segment lost 7 bases and the V segment lost 6 bases, leaving 9 bases of the junction unmatched. The CDR3 loop reads CAISATGGSSEKLFF. The CDR3 DNA is TGTGCCATCAGCGCTACAGGGGGCTCGAGTGAAAAACTGTTTTTT.

The chain couples TRBV10-2 to TRBJ2-5; 8 nucleotides align to TRBD1. Germline-derived CDR1 and CDR2 are WSHSY and SAAADI. The CDR3 has 13 residues. With V trimmed by 4 bases and J by 4 bases, 2 bases remained unmatched. The CDR3 region is CASSVDRGETQYF. In nucleotides, the CDR3 is TGCGCCAGCAGTGTTGACAGGGGAGAGACCCAGTACTTC.

The gene calls are TRBV7-2 and TRBJ2-5; tentative D call: TRBD2 (6 bases). Between the trimmed V and J ends, which lost 5 bases and 4 bases, there was a span of 26 bases. Germline V gene sequence: CDR1 SGHTA, CDR2 FQGNSA. This CDR3 has 18 amino acids. The CDR3 nucleotides are TGTGCCAGCAGCGCCGGGTTTGTTTACGGGTTCGGGGGAGAGACCCAGTACTTC. Translation: CASSAGFVYGFGGETQYF. Filled out from reference TRBV7-2 and TRBJ2-5, the complete variable domain reads GAGVSQSPSNKVTEKGKDVELRCDPISGHTALYWYRQSLGQGLEFLIYFQGNSAPDKSGLPSDRFSAERTGGSVSTLTIQRTQQEDSAVYLCASSAGFVYGFGGETQYFGPGTRLLVL.

The chain carries TRBV20-1 and TRBJ2-2; maybe TRBD2 (5 bases). V was trimmed by 4 bases and J by 8 bases, leaving 8 bases between them. The germline V gene has CDR1 DFQATT and CDR2 SNEGSKA (reference sequence). This CDR3 contains 11 residues. This chain's CDR3 is CSAIGKGELFF. For the CDR3, the DNA is TGCAGTGCTATCGGGAAGGGGGAGCTGTTTTTT.

The chain carries TRBV23-1 and TRBJ1-1; D remains unclear. TRBV23-1 is filed as an ORF, its function uncertain. V lost 7 bases and J lost 10, with 4 bases in between. The CDR3 extends over 8 amino acids. Here the CDR3 DNA reads TGCGCCAGCATGAGAGCTTTCTTT. Translating it yields CASMRAFF.

The rearrangement uses TRBV24-1 and TRBJ2-5, with 9 bases aligning to TRBD1. V lost 5 bases and J lost 5; bases outside the gene matches: 8. CDR3 length: 15 amino acids. CDR1 and CDR2 (germline): KGHDR, SFDVKD. The DNA for the CDR3 is TGTGCCACCAGTGCCCCCGACAGGGGGAGGGAGACCCAGTACTTC. This gives the protein CATSAPDRGRETQYF.

The chain is built from TRBV2 and TRBJ2-3; D gene ambiguous. The length of the CDR3 is 15 residues. Germline-derived CDR1 and CDR2 are SNHLY and FYNNEI. V shed 1 base and J shed 6 bases, with 14 bases lying between them. CDR3 residues: CASSEGAPPRDTQYF. The CDR3 nucleotides read TGTGCCAGCAGTGAAGGGGCTCCACCTCGGGATACGCAGTATTTT.

This clone has just one count. The chain uses TRBV10-3 and TRBJ1-2; D might be TRBD1 (6 bases). The V gene lost 6 bases and the J gene lost 6 bases, with 11 bases spanning the gap. The CDR3 totals 12 residues. The germline CDR1 and CDR2 sequences are ENHRY and SYGVKD. CDR3 protein: CAIRDTGNGYTF. CDR3 sequence (DNA): TGTGCCATCAGAGATACAGGGAATGGCTACACCTTC.

This chain joins TRBV5-6 and TRBJ1-5; D possibly corresponds to TRBD1 (5 bases). Germline V gives CDR1 SGHDT, CDR2 YYEEEE. V lost 0 bases to trimming and J lost 3 bases, with 16 bases between them. The CDR3 length is 17 residues. The DNA for the CDR3 is TGTGCCAGCAGCTTGGGTGCAGGGTGGGGTCTCAATCAGCCCCAGCATTTT. Protein sequence: CASSLGAGWGLNQPQHF.

The chain employs TRBV20-1 and TRBJ1-1; D gene ambiguous. CDR1 and CDR2 from the germline V gene are DFQATT and SNEGSKA (reference sequence). The CDR3 length is 8 residues. In nucleotides, the CDR3 is TGCAGCCCTACTGAAGCTTTCTTT. Encoded protein: CSPTEAFF.

This clone was seen only a few times. The J gene is TRBJ1-6, the V gene TRBV7-2; TRBD1 matches at 8 bases. V lost 2 bases, J lost 10 bases, and 10 bases stayed unmatched. This CDR3 is built from 16 residues. The germline CDR1 and CDR2 sequences are SGHTA and FQGNSA. Here the CDR3 DNA reads TGTGCCAGCAGCTTATGGACAGGGATACGACAATCACCCCTCCACTTT. Encoded protein: CASSLWTGIRQSPLHF.